The 20 T cell receptor beta chains given below trace back to one sample, sequenced in a study of identical twins. One entry per CDR3 protein results from TCRdb running MiXCR on the 5' RACE reads. The sample carries some 240,000 distinct CDR3 sequences, roughly 10% recorded once. Sequenced input: memory T cells sorted from blood. The receptors stem from a man aged 45-60 years in good health.

This clonotype was seen a single time. The chain uses TRBV6-1 and TRBJ1-1; TRBD1 matches at 7 bases. With V trimmed by 3 bases and J by 2 bases, 3 bases remained unmatched. Germline V lookup: CDR1 MNHNS, CDR2 SASEGT. CDR3 length equals 14 residues. The CDR3 bases are TGTGCCAGCAGTGACAGGGGGGGAAACACTGAAGCTTTCTTT. This codes for CASSDRGGNTEAFF.

There are a few counts of this clonotype. V is TRBV4-2 and J is TRBJ1-2, with 11 bases lining up with TRBD1. Trimming at V came to 1 base and at J to 4 bases, leaving 2 bases not matched to a gene. The CDR3 has 15 residues. CDR1 and CDR2 from the germline V gene are LGHNA and YNFKEQ. In nucleotides, the CDR3 is TGTGCCAGCAGCCAAGCGGACAGGGGGCCCTATGGCTACACCTTC. It is translated as CASSQADRGPYGYTF.

The rearrangement joins TRBV9 to TRBJ2-5, with D possibly being TRBD2 (6 bases). Trimming took 0 bases from V and 5 from J, leaving 14 bases between them. The CDR3 covers 15 residues. CDR1 SGDLS and CDR2 YYNGEE come from the germline V gene. CDR3 sequence reads: CASSVAGGLRETQYF. The CDR3 DNA sequence: TGTGCCAGCAGCGTAGCTGGGGGACTGAGGGAGACCCAGTACTTC.

The sample holds many counts of this clonotype. The CDR3 loop reads CASSTGTGNEKLFF. The CDR3 nucleotides are TGTGCCAGCAGCACCGGGACGGGTAATGAAAAACTGTTTTTT. This chain uses TRBV7-2 with TRBJ1-4; weak D call: TRBD1 (5 bases). V lost 5 bases to trimming and J lost 4 bases, with 11 bases between them. CDR1 is SGHTA, CDR2 FQGNSA, per germline. The CDR3 spans 14 residues.

The V and J genes are TRBV20-1 and TRBJ2-7, with 8 bases aligning to TRBD2. Germline loops: CDR1 DFQATT, CDR2 SNEGSKA (reference sequence). V was clipped by 3 bases and J by 2 bases; unmatched bases: 6. This CDR3 comprises 14 residues. In nucleotides, the CDR3 is TGCAGTGCTAGTGTCGCGGGAGGTACCTACGAGCAGTACTTC. It yields the protein CSASVAGGTYEQYF.

This clonotype was seen at least ten times. The chain combines TRBV2 with TRBJ2-2; D gene unclear. The CDR3 extends over 15 amino acids. Germline CDR1 reads SNHLY; CDR2 reads FYNNEI. Deletions cut 2 bases from V and 2 bases from J, with 9 bases between. Here the CDR3 DNA reads TGTGCCAGCAGTGAATCGGCCGTAAACACCGGGGAGCTGTTTTTT. Protein sequence: CASSESAVNTGELFF.

CDR3 DNA sequence: TGCGCCAGCAGCTTGATGGCAACATCTCGGGGCTACACCTTC. Translation gives CASSLMATSRGYTF. This chain links TRBV5-1 with TRBJ1-2; D is unclear. The CDR3 extends over 14 amino acids. Germline V gene data show CDR1 as SGHRS and CDR2 as YFSETQ. Trimming took 1 base from V and 8 from J, leaving 15 bases between them. The full variable domain, in which reference TRBV5-1 and TRBJ1-2 provide the parts outside the CDR3, is KAGVTQTPRYLIKTRGQQVTLSCSPISGHRSVSWYQQTPGQGLQFLFEYFSETQRNKGNFPGRFSGRQFSNSRSEMNVSTLELGDSALYLCASSLMATSRGYTFGSGTRLTVV.

The table lists this clonotype with many counts. This chain links TRBV12-3 or TRBV12-4 with TRBJ1-5; D unclear. The CDR3 contains 14 residues. V was shortened by 3 bases and J by 6 bases, with 12 bases between the two germline ends. In DNA form, the CDR3 reads TGTGCCAGCAGTTTCCACAGAGGAGGTCAGCCCCAGCATTTT. Translated: CASSFHRGGQPQHF.

Many counts were recorded for this clonotype. The rearrangement links TRBV29-1 to TRBJ1-2, with 9 bases aligning to TRBD1. Per the germline V gene, CDR1 is SQVTM and CDR2 is ANQGSEA. The CDR3 has 13 amino acids. Unmatched junction bases numbered 7, after V lost 6 bases and J lost 5 bases. This chain's CDR3 is CSVGTGLLYGYTF. Here the CDR3 DNA reads TGCAGCGTGGGGACAGGGCTGCTGTATGGCTACACCTTC.

The chain has TRBV5-1 and TRBJ2-1; D is perhaps TRBD2 (6 bases). The CDR3 loop spans 12 amino acids. Trimming removed 4 bases at V and 9 bases at J, with 11 bases between. Germline assignment: CDR1 SGHRS and CDR2 YFSETQ. CDR3 sequence (DNA): TGCGCCAGCAGCCCTGGGGAGGCTGAGCAGTTCTTC. Translation gives CASSPGEAEQFF.

This clonotype came up many times. The V and J genes are TRBV12-3 or TRBV12-4 and TRBJ2-3; 11 bases match TRBD2. CDR3 length: 17 residues. V was clipped by 6 bases and J by 2 bases; unmatched bases: 10. Written as DNA, the CDR3 is TGTGCCAGCAGCCCACTTGGGACTAGCGGATCCACAGATACGCAGTATTTT. It encodes CASSPLGTSGSTDTQYF.

This clonotype was picked up many times. The chain carries TRBV5-1 and TRBJ1-4; D perhaps matches TRBD1 (6 bases). V lost 6 bases and J lost 4, with 13 bases in between. Looked up from germline, CDR1 is SGHRS and CDR2 is YFSETQ. The CDR3 totals 14 residues. The chain's CDR3 is CASTLGGVNEKLFF. The CDR3, as DNA: TGCGCCAGCACACTGGGGGGCGTTAATGAAAAACTGTTTTTT.

This clonotype was found many times. The junction departs from the called germline gene at one end, perhaps through a read error. The V and J genes are TRBV28 and TRBJ2-7; weak D call: TRBD2 (6 bases). Germline V gene sequence: CDR1 MDHEN, CDR2 SYDVKM. This CDR3 has 19 amino acids. CDR3 DNA: TGTGCCAGCAGCTTATTATTAAGGACTACCACCCGTAAAACCTACGAGCAGTACTTC. Translating it yields CASSLLLRTTTRKTYEQYF.

J is TRBJ2-1 and V is TRBV7-2; TRBD2 aligns across 10 bases. The CDR3 is 15 residues long. Germline CDR1 is SGHTA and CDR2 is FQGNSA. Germline trimming cut 1 base from V and 7 bases from J; bases unmatched to any gene: 4. The CDR3 sequence is CASSLVTSGKNEQFF. The CDR3, as DNA: TGTGCCAGCAGCTTAGTAACTAGCGGGAAAAATGAGCAGTTCTTC.

Ten or more counts support this clonotype. V is TRBV7-8 and J is TRBJ2-1, with 12 bases lining up with TRBD2. There are 13 residues in the CDR3. With 4 bases clipped from V and 10 bases from J, the junction kept 2 bases outside the gene matches. The germline CDR1 and CDR2 sequences are SGHVS and FQNEAQ. The CDR3 DNA sequence: TGTGCCAGCAGCTACGGACTAGCGGGAGAGCAGTTCTTC. Its protein product is CASSYGLAGEQFF.

The rearrangement joins TRBV7-2 to TRBJ2-5, with D possibly matching TRBD2 (5 bases). CDR3 length: 13 residues. Germline CDR1 is SGHTA and CDR2 is FQGNSA. Trimming took 2 bases from V and 5 from J, leaving 9 bases between them. Here the CDR3 reads CASSLLAWETQYF. In nucleotides, the CDR3 is TGTGCCAGCAGCTTATTAGCGTGGGAGACCCAGTACTTC. The full variable domain, its missing parts supplied by reference TRBV7-2 and TRBJ2-5, is GAGVSQSPSNKVTEKGKDVELRCDPISGHTALYWYRQSLGQGLEFLIYFQGNSAPDKSGLPSDRFSAERTGGSVSTLTIQRTQQEDSAVYLCASSLLAWETQYFGPGTRLLVL.

Ten or more counts support this clonotype. V is TRBV20-1 and J is TRBJ2-1, with a weak D call TRBD2 (6 bases). The CDR3 totals 13 residues. V was shortened by 4 bases and J by 4 bases, with 11 bases between the two germline ends. Germline CDR1 is DFQATT and CDR2 is SNEGSKA (reference sequence). Written as DNA, the CDR3 is TGCAGTGCTACTCTAGCGCTTTACAATGAGCAGTTCTTC. This codes for CSATLALYNEQFF.

The chain is built from TRBV10-1 and TRBJ2-7; D possibly corresponds to TRBD1 (6 bases). V was cut by 1 base and J by 2 bases, with 12 bases left in between. Germline V lookup: CDR1 WNHNN, CDR2 SYGVQD (reference sequence). This CDR3 has 15 amino acids. DNA for the CDR3: TGCGCCAGCAGTGAGTTTAAAGGGGGTCCCTACGAGCAGTACTTC. Protein sequence: CASSEFKGGPYEQYF.

This clonotype has ten or more counts. The chain carries TRBV6-2 or TRBV6-3 and TRBJ2-2; D is unclear. The CDR3 has 13 residues. V was trimmed by 2 bases and J by 3 bases, leaving 4 bases between them. The V gene's germline CDR1 is MNHEY and CDR2 SVGEGT. The CDR3 region is CASSYAYTGELFF. CDR3 coding DNA: TGTGCCAGCAGTTACGCCTACACCGGGGAGCTGTTTTTT.

This clonotype turned up a few times. Its ends do not fully match the called genes, so a read error is possible. The CDR3 bases are TGCGCCAGCAGCCAAGGATCGCGAGGGGGGCAAGGGACCCAGTACTTC. It yields the protein CASSQGSRGGQGTQYF. The rearrangement links TRBV4-1 to TRBJ2-5; D may be TRBD1 or TRBD2 (6 bases each). The CDR3 totals 16 residues. Germline V CDR1 and CDR2: MGHRA, YSYEKL.